This TCR beta chain was observed in a study of blood T cell repertoires in COVID-19. Study at large: Italy, Spain and the United States were the sources of the convalescent and acute COVID-19 samples. T cells, B-cell-depleted T cells, or PBMCs supplied cDNA or gDNA.

V was trimmed by 3 bases and J by 4 bases, leaving 12 bases between them. Germline CDR1 is LNHDA and CDR2 is SQIVND (reference sequence). The CDR3 totals 14 residues. Per the original data handling: Reference gene primer amplification gave estimated nucleated cell counts. The data were produced by immunoSEQ multiplex PCR, yet TCRdb's version contains in-frame clones alone and is incomplete. Clonal size and the V and J genes are those of that table, whereas D and trimming came from the DNA. The sample carries about 21,000 clones, approximately 85% recorded once. The chain employs TRBV19 and TRBJ1-2; a weak D match, TRBD1 (5 bases). Sequenced sample: peripheral blood. The clonotype was recovered from a man older than 75 with acute or convalescent COVID-19. The DNA for the CDR3 is TGTGCCAGTAGTATTCTAGCCGGGGGCTATGGCTACACCTTC. It codes for CASSILAGGYGYTF.